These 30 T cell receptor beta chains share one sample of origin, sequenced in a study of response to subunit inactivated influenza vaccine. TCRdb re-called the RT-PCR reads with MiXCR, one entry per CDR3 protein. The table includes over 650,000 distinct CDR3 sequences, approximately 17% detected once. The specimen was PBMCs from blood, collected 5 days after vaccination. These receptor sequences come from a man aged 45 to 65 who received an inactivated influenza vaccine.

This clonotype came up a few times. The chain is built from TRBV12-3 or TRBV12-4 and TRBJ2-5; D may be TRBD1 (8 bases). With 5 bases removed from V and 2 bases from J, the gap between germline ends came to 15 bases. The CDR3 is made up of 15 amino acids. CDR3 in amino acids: CASSPTGGGQETQYF. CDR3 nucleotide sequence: TGTGCCAGCAGTCCCACAGGGGGAGGGCAAGAGACCCAGTACTTC.

CDR3 sequence reads: CASRPLGAYNEQFF. In DNA, the CDR3 is TGTGCCAGCAGACCCTTGGGGGCCTACAATGAGCAGTTCTTC. V gene TRBV7-9 combines with J gene TRBJ2-1, with D tentatively TRBD1 or TRBD2 (5 bases each). This CDR3 region has 14 residues. Germline values: CDR1 SEHNR, CDR2 FQNEAQ (reference sequence). V was cut by 6 bases and J by 2 bases, with 11 bases left in between.

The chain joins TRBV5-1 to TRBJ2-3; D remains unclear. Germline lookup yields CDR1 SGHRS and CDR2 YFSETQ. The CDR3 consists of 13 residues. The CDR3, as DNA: TGCGCTAGCTACGGTTCTAGCACAGATACGCAGTATTTT. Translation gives CASYGSSTDTQYF.

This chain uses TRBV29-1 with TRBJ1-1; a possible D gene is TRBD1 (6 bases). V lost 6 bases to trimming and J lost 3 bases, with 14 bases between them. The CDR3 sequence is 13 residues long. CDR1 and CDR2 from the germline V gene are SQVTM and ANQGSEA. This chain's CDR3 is CSVIETGHTEAFF. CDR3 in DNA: TGCAGCGTGATCGAGACAGGACACACTGAAGCTTTCTTT.

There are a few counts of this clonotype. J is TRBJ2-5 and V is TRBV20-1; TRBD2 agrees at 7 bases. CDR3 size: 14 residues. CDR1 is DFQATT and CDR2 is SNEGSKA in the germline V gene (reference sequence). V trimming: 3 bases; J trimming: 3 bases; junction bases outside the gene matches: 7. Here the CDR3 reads CSASSGREEETQYF. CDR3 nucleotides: TGCAGTGCTAGTTCGGGGAGGGAGGAAGAGACCCAGTACTTC.

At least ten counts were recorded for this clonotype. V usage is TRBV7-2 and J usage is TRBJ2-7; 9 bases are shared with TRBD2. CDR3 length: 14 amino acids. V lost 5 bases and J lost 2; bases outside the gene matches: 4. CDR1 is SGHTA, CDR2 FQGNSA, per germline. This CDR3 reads CASSAAGGPYEQYF. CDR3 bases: TGTGCCAGCAGCGCGGCGGGAGGGCCCTACGAGCAGTACTTC. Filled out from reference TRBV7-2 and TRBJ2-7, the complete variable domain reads GAGVSQSPSNKVTEKGKDVELRCDPISGHTALYWYRQSLGQGLEFLIYFQGNSAPDKSGLPSDRFSAERTGGSVSTLTIQRTQQEDSAVYLCASSAAGGPYEQYFGPGTRLTVT.

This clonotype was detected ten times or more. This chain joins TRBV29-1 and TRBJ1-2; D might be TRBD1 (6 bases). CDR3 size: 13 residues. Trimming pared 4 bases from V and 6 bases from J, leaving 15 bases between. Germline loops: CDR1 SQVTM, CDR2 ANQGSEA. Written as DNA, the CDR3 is TGCAGCGTTGCTCTGACAGGTGTCGATGGCTACACCTTC. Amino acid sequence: CSVALTGVDGYTF.

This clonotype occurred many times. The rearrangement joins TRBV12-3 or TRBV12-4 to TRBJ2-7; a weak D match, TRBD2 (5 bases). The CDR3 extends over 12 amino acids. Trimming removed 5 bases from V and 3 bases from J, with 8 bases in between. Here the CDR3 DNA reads TGTGCCAGCAGTACTGGGAGCTACGAGCAGTACTTC. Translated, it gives CASSTGSYEQYF.

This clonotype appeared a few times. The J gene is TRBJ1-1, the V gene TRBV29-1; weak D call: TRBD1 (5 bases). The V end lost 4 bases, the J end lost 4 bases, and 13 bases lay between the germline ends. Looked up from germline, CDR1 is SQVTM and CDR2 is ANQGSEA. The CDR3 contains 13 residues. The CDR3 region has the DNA TGCAGCGTTGGTCCCCCCGGGGGCACTGAAGCTTTCTTT. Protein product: CSVGPPGGTEAFF. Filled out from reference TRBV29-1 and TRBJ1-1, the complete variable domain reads SAVISQKPSRDICQRGTSLTIQCQVDSQVTMMFWYRQQPGQSLTLIATANQGSEATYESGFVIDKFPISRPNLTFSTLTVSNMSPEDSSIYLCSVGPPGGTEAFFGQGTRLTVV.

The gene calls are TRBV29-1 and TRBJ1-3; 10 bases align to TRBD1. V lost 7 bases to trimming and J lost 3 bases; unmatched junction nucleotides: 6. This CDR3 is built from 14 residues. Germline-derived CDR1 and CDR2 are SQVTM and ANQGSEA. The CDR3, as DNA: TGCAGCGGGACGACAGGGGGCTATGGAAACACCATATATTTT. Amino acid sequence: CSGTTGGYGNTIYF.

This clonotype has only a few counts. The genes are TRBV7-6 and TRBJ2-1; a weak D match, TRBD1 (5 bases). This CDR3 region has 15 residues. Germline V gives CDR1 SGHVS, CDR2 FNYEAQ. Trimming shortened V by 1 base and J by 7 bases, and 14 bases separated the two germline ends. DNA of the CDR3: TGTGCCAGCAGCTTAGTTCAGGGCAGTAGTAATGAGCAGTTCTTC. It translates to CASSLVQGSSNEQFF.

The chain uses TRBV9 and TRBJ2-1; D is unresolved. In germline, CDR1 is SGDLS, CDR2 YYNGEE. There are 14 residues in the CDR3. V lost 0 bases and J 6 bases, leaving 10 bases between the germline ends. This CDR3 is CASSVAVPPNEQFF. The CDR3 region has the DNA TGTGCCAGCAGCGTAGCAGTCCCCCCCAATGAGCAGTTCTTC.

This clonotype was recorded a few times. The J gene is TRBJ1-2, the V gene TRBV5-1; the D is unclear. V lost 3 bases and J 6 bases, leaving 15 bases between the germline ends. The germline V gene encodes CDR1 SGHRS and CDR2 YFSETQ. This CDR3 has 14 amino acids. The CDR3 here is CASSSVGPENGYTF. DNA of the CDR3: TGCGCCAGCAGCTCTGTCGGCCCGGAGAATGGCTACACCTTC.

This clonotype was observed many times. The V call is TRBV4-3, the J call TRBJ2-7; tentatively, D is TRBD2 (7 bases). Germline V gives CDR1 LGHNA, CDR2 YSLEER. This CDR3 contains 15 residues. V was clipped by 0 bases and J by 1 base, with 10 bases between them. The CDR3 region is CASSQERGASYEQYF. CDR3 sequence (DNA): TGCGCCAGCAGCCAAGAACGGGGGGCGTCCTACGAGCAGTACTTC.

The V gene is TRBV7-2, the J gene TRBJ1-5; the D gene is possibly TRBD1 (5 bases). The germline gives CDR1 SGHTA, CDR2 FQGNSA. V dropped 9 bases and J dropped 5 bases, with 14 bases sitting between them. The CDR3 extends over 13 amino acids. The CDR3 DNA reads TGTGCCAGTTCCCCCCGGGGGGATCAGCCCCAGCATTTT. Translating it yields CASSPRGDQPQHF.

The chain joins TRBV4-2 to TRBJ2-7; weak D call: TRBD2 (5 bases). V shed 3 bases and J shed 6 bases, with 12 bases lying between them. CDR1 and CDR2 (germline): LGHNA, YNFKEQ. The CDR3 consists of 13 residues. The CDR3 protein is CASSQGKAGEQYF. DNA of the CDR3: TGTGCCAGCAGCCAGGGCAAGGCGGGCGAGCAGTACTTC.

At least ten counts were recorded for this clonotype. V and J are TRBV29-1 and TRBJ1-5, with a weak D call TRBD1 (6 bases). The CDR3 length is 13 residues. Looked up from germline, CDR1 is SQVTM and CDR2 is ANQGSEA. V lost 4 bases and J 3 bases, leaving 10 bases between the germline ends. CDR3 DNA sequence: TGCAGCGTTGCCGGGACACACAATCAGCCCCAGCATTTT. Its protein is CSVAGTHNQPQHF.

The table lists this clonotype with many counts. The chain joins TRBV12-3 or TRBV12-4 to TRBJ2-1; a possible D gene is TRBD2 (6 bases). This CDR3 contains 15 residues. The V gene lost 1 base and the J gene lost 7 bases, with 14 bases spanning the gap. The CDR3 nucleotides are TGTGCCAGCAGTTTAGGACGGGGACTGGGAAATGAGCAGTTCTTC. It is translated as CASSLGRGLGNEQFF.

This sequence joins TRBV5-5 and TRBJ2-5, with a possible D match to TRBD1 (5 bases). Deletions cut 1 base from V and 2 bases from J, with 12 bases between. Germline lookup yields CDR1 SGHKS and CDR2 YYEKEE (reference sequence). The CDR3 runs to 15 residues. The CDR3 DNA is TGTGCCAGCAGCTTGTGGCCAGGGATTCAAGAGACCCAGTACTTC. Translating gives CASSLWPGIQETQYF.

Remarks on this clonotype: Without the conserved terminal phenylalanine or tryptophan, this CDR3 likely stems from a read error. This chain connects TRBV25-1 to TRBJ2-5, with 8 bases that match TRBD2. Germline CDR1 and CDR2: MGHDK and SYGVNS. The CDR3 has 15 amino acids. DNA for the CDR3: TGTGCCAGCGGTGAATGGACCCGGGGGGGCGAGACCCAGTACTCC. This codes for CASGEWTRGGETQYS.

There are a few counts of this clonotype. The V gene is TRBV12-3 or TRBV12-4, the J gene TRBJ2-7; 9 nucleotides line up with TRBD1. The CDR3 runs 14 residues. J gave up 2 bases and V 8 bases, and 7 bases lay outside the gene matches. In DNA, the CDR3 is TGTGCCAGCCCACGGACAGGGGAACCCTACGAGCAGTACTTC. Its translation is CASPRTGEPYEQYF.

The CDR3 region is CASSLRTGGEQPQHF. CDR3 sequence (DNA): TGTGCCAGCAGCCTAAGGACAGGGGGGGAACAGCCCCAGCATTTT. The V and J genes are TRBV2 and TRBJ1-5, with 10 nucleotides matching TRBD1. With 6 bases clipped from V and 7 bases from J, the junction kept 9 bases outside the gene matches. CDR1 and CDR2 (germline): SNHLY, FYNNEI. This CDR3 has 15 amino acids.

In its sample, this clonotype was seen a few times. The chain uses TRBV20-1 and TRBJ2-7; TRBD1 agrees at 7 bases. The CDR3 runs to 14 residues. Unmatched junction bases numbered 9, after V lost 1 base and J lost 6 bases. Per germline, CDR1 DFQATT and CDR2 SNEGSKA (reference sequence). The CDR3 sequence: CSARGDEAGGEQYF. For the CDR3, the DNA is TGCAGTGCTAGAGGAGATGAAGCAGGGGGCGAGCAGTACTTC.

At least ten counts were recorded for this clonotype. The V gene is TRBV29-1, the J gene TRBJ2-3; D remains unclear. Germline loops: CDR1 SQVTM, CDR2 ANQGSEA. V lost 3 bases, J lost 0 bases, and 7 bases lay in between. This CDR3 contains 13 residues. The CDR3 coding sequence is TGCAGCGTTGATGTGGCTAGCACAGATACGCAGTATTTT. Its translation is CSVDVASTDTQYF.

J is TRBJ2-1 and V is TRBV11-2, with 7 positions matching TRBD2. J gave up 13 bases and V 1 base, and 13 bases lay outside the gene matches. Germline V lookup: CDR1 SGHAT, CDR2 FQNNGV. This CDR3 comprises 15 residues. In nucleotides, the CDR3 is TGTGCCAGCAGCTTAGTTGCTGGACTAGATGGTGTTCAGTTCTTC. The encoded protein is CASSLVAGLDGVQFF.

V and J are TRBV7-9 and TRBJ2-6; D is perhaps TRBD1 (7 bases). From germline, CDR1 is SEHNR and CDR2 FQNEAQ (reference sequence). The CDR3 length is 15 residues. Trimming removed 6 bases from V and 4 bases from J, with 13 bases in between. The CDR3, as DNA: TGTGCCAGCAGGGAGGGGGCAACCGGGGCCAACGTCCTGACTTTC. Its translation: CASREGATGANVLTF.

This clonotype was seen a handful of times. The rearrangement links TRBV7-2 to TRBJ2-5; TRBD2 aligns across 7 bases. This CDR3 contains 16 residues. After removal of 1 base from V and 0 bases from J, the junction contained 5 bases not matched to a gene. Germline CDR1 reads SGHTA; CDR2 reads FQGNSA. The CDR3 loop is CASSLVGGGNQETQYF. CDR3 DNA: TGTGCCAGCAGCTTAGTTGGGGGAGGGAACCAAGAGACCCAGTACTTC.

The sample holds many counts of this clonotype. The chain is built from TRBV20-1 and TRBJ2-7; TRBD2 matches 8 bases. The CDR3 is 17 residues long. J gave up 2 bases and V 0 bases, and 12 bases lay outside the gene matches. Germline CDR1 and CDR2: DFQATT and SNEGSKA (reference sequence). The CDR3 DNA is TGCAGTGCTAGAGATCGGGTTAGCGGGGCTTTGACCTACGAGCAGTACTTC. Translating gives CSARDRVSGALTYEQYF.

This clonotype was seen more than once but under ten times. The CDR3 here is CASSLGSSGKRDEQFF. The CDR3 nucleotides are TGTGCCAGCAGCTTAGGTAGTAGCGGGAAAAGGGATGAGCAGTTCTTC. This rearrangement joins TRBV7-2 to TRBJ2-1, with 8 bases fitting TRBD2. V lost 1 base to trimming and J lost 8 bases; unmatched junction nucleotides: 10. The CDR3 loop spans 16 amino acids. CDR1 and CDR2 (germline): SGHTA, FQGNSA.

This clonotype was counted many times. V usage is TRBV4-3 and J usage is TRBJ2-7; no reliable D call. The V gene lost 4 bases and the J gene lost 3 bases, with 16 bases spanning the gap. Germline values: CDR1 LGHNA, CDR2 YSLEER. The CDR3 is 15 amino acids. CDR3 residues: CASSPNSQLNYEQYF. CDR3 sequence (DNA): TGCGCCAGCAGCCCCAACTCGCAACTGAACTACGAGCAGTACTTC.